This note documents a single T cell receptor (beta chain) sequence. Antigen unknown. This sample is part of a study of T cells in Graves' hyperthyroidism and ophthalmopathy. General observations from the study: Most thyroid clonotypes expanded above 0.001 appeared in blood too.

This CDR3 has 12 residues. Trimming pared 4 bases from V and 8 bases from J, leaving 11 bases between. RNA transcripts yielded amplified TCR beta CDR3 regions. The HTBI primer set drove a first-round RT-PCR of the TCR CDR3. Each CDR3 protein is one row after TCRdb ran MiXCR on the multiplex PCR reads. The sample records around 600,000 distinct CDR3 sequences, less than 45% being singletons. This chain uses TRBV12-3 or TRBV12-4 with TRBJ1-2; possibly TRBD1 for D (5 bases). Sequenced input: peripheral blood or thyroid tissue (not recorded which). This TCR was sampled from an adult man with Graves' disease, either hyperthyroidism or ophthalmopathy (not recorded which). The DNA for the CDR3 is TGTGCCAGCAGTTCAGGGTTCGGCGGCTACACCTTC. This translates into CASSSGFGGYTF.